This note documents a single TCR beta chain sequence. The target of this receptor is not known. The record has no base qualities; no much larger clone is one base away. TCRbeta CDR3 regions were amplified from genomic DNA using the immunoSEQ Assay, a bias-controlled multiplex PCR. The original methods were these. The number of nucleated cells in each sample was estimated from the amplification of reference gene primers within the assay. To quantify the absolute abundance of each unique TCRbeta CDR3 rearrangement, sequence reads were collapsed and filtered. For each sample, productive Simpson clonality was calculated as the square root of Simpson's diversity index over productive rearrangements. Drawn from immuneACCESS, this table holds only the in-frame rearrangements with V and J called that TCRdb kept. Clones are partly lost; checked studies trace under half to an unresolved V gene and leave the rest unexplained. V and J calls and clone size are those listed in that table; D and trimming were worked out from the DNA. The sample table holds 400,000 to 550,000 clones, of which about 85% were seen once. The ten most abundant clones make up almost 2% of the sample.

This sample stems from a study of blood T cell repertoires in COVID-19 (dated by TCRdb to 2020 to 2021). General notes on the study: Samples covering the acute and convalescent phases of COVID-19 were provided by collaborators in the United States, Italy and Spain. Nearly every sample came with metadata listing a de-identified subject ID, COVID-19 status, age in years and sex. Deeply sampled blood TCRbeta repertoires from subjects exposed to, actively infected with, or recovered from COVID-19 were included in the dataset. The repertoires were released in a freely available public database intended as a resource for research on the immune response to SARS-CoV-2. The prospective study material was composed of cDNA or gDNA derived from T cells, B-cell-depleted T cells, or PBMCs. Where available, HLA class I and class II types were obtained from metadata supplied by the sample provider rather than from assay-based typing. The samples were drawn from two sources: the first 160 participants of the ongoing ImmuneRACE study, and 1,200 or so subjects contributed by 6 global collaborators. The full study reports these points: Clinical and demographic metadata were provided uncurated, with the amount varying by source and participant.

The germline V gene yields SGHNT for CDR1 and YENEEA for CDR2. Trimming costs V 0 bases and J 6 bases, and their ends lie 12 bases apart. Taken from cysteine to phenylalanine, the CDR3 has 14 residues. The kept DNA is CDR3 alone, 42 bases in frame from the first base. Enrolling through a virtual design, the prospective study's participants ranged in age from roughly 18 to 100 years and lived across around 25 United States geographic areas. To assign participants to cohorts, the prospective study relied on clinical history that participants themselves reported in a screening survey and a study questionnaire. In the prospective study, whole blood, serum and a nasopharyngeal or oropharyngeal swab were collected from each participant by mobile phlebotomists. Over an approximately two-month period, participants in the prospective study had the option of providing additional blood draws and questionnaires. Before DNA extraction, blood samples from the prospective study were shipped at room temperature or frozen.

The sample consisted of PBMCs or T cells enriched from blood (not recorded which). The sequence was obtained from a woman younger than 35 with acute COVID-19. The chain joins TRBV11-3 to TRBJ2-7, with TRBD2 as a weak D call on 6 bases. The CDR3: CASSLERAGGEQYF. In nucleotides, the sequence is TGTGCCAGCAGCTTAGAGCGAGCGGGCGGCGAGCAGTACTTC.